This TCR beta chain was sequenced during a study of T cell responses to AZD1222 COVID-19 vaccine. Whole-study results and caveats: Increases in Spike-specific TCR breadth and depth were seen after two AZD1222 doses.

Generated by immunoSEQ multiplex PCR, the TCRdb table keeps only in-frame clones and is missing some. The sample includes about 150,000 clones, around 86% of them seen just once. Notes on this clone: Its antigen remains unknown.

Looked up from germline, CDR1 is SGHRS and CDR2 is YFSETQ. Deletions cut 3 bases from V and 0 bases from J, with 10 bases between. CDR3 length: 15 residues. This specimen consisted of peripheral blood, obtained 28 days after the second AZD1222 dose. This TCR was sampled from an adult who received the AZD1222 COVID-19 vaccine. The gene calls are TRBV5-1 and TRBJ2-1; possibly TRBD2 for D (6 bases). DNA of the CDR3: TGCGCCAGCAGCTCCTCTAGCGTCTCCTACAATGAGCAGTTCTTC. This encodes CASSSSSVSYNEQFF.